The present T cell receptor (beta chain) was sequenced within a study of T-cell memory formation after mild COVID-19. From the 5' RACE reads, TCRdb called clonotypes with MiXCR, one entry per CDR3 protein. Of fewer than 700,000 distinct CDR3 sequences listed, around 17% are singletons. The length of the CDR3 is 15 residues. Trimming took off 3 bases at V and 6 bases at J, with 15 bases between the two ends. This clonotype was counted a few times. The chain recombines TRBV12-3 or TRBV12-4 with TRBJ2-1; D is unclear. Input material: PBMCs or a T cell subset sorted from them (not recorded which). This TCR came from an adult woman who had mild COVID-19 (a few samples of this study predate the infection). Cell type and time point are not known. This chain's CDR3 is CASSLRRALSNEQFF. In DNA form, the CDR3 reads TGTGCCAGCAGTTTGAGGCGAGCGCTTTCCAATGAGCAGTTCTTC.